The 8 T cell receptor beta chains below come from one sample, sequenced in a study of CD8 T cells in Susac syndrome. RNA in amounts of roughly 0.5 to 1 ug was reverse transcribed with random hexamers. TCRdb reprocessed the immunoSEQ multiplex PCR reads with MiXCR, giving one entry per CDR3 protein. The sample has around 150,000 distinct CDR3 sequences, 95% seen once. Specimen: CD8+ T cells from PBMCs. These receptors were obtained from a human donor with Susac syndrome.

The J gene is TRBJ2-7, the V gene TRBV7-6; D gene ambiguous. The CDR3 is made up of 12 amino acids. CDR1 and CDR2 from the germline V gene are SGHVS and FNYEAQ. V shed 5 bases and J shed 7 bases, with 12 bases lying between them. In DNA form, the CDR3 reads TGTGCCAGCAGCCCCAACGGGTTTGAGCAGTACTTC. Amino acid sequence: CASSPNGFEQYF.

CDR3 nucleotides: TGTGCCAGCAGCCAAGATAGTAACGGGTTGGGCTACACCTTC. Translating gives CASSQDSNGLGYTF. The chain joins TRBV14 to TRBJ1-2, with no clear D. CDR3 size: 14 residues. Germline CDR1 SGHDN, CDR2 FVKESK. V gave up 0 bases and J gave up 8 bases, with 13 bases separating them.

The CDR3 is CASSTQTGIGEQYF. As DNA, the CDR3 is TGCGCCAGCAGCACCCAGACAGGGATCGGCGAGCAGTACTTC. The rearrangement uses TRBV5-1 and TRBJ2-7; 7 bases are shared with TRBD1. CDR3 length equals 14 residues. Germline-derived CDR1 and CDR2 are SGHRS and YFSETQ. J was trimmed by 6 bases and V by 4 bases; bases with no gene match: 10.

In DNA form, the CDR3 reads TGTGCCAGCAGTGATACCCTCCAGCTAGCGGGTGAAGAGACCCAGTACTTC. Translating it yields CASSDTLQLAGEETQYF. The chain links TRBV2 to TRBJ2-5, with 8 bases fitting TRBD2. The CDR3 has 17 amino acids. J was trimmed by 3 bases and V by 3 bases; bases with no gene match: 12. Germline V gives CDR1 SNHLY, CDR2 FYNNEI. Together with reference TRBV2 and TRBJ2-5, the CDR3 gives the full variable domain: EPEVTQTPSHQVTQMGQEVILRCVPISNHLYFYWYRQILGQKVEFLVSFYNNEISEKSEIFDDQFSVERPDGSNFTLKIRSTKLEDSAMYFCASSDTLQLAGEETQYFGPGTRLLVL.

The chain joins TRBV5-6 to TRBJ2-1; 7 bases are shared with TRBD1. The V segment lost 4 bases and the J segment 9 bases; nucleotides outside the gene matches: 4. This CDR3 comprises 12 residues. Germline CDR1 reads SGHDT; CDR2 reads YYEEEE. DNA for the CDR3: TGTGCCAGCAGCCGGGACAGTCCTGAGCAGTTCTTC. This codes for CASSRDSPEQFF.

The rearrangement joins TRBV12-3 or TRBV12-4 to TRBJ2-1; TRBD2 might be the D (5 bases). Trimming cost V 3 bases and J 9 bases, with 12 bases left between them. The CDR3 is made up of 13 amino acids. The DNA for the CDR3 is TGTGCCAGCAGTTTCGCGCGGGTGGGTGAGCAGTTCTTC. Amino acids: CASSFARVGEQFF.

This chain links TRBV7-9 with TRBJ2-7, with D perhaps being TRBD1 or TRBD2 (5 bases each). Germline V gene sequence: CDR1 SEHNR, CDR2 FQNEAQ (reference sequence). The CDR3 length is 16 residues. V dropped 3 bases and J dropped 5 bases, with 20 bases sitting between them. CDR3 sequence reads: CASSLSGTPGRHEQYF. The CDR3 DNA sequence: TGTGCCAGCAGCTTGTCAGGGACCCCAGGGCGCCACGAGCAGTACTTC.

The CDR3 sequence: CASSFSGEGNTEAFF. The CDR3 coding sequence is TGCGCCAGCAGCTTTAGCGGGGAGGGGAACACTGAAGCTTTCTTT. This chain links TRBV4-1 with TRBJ1-1; no firm D call. V lost 5 bases, J lost 1 base, and 14 bases lay in between. Germline assignment: CDR1 MGHRA and CDR2 YSYEKL. The CDR3 length is 15 residues.